This TCR beta chain was sequenced in a study of blood T cells in healthy people across ages. A sample-barcoded 5' primer and a J-beta primer mix were used in a second PCR of roughly 6 to 11 cycles. MiXCR, run by TCRdb on the 5' RACE reads, gives a single entry per CDR3 protein. The sample carries 650,000 to 1,000,000 distinct CDR3 sequences, about 37% recorded once. The CDR3 runs to 15 residues. Germline V lookup: CDR1 DFQATT, CDR2 SNEGSKA (reference sequence). V shed 0 bases, J shed 6 bases, and the junction held 9 bases outside the gene matches. Findings and caveats of the study: Measured against age, TCR beta diversity per million T cells decreased in a roughly linear manner.

This clonotype has just a few counts. Its target is not known. The sample comprised blood. The chain is built from TRBV20-1 and TRBJ2-3; 7 nucleotides agree with TRBD2. This receptor was obtained from a man between 18 and 29 years old in good health. CDR3 coding DNA: TGCAGTGCTAGAGATCGGATCGGGGGGACTGATACGCAGTATTTT. Translation: CSARDRIGGTDTQYF.